This TCR beta chain is from a study of cytomegalovirus exposure and HLA in healthy donors. Looking at the study overall: HLA-typed donors contributed 65 million to 95 million unique TCRs, which were held in an early data release. General study points: A classifier reportedly called cytomegalovirus status with high sensitivity and specificity.

The donors (healthy individuals) were bone marrow donors. This clone occurred a few times. Its antigen is not known. Amplification used 60 Vbeta primers and 13 Jbeta primers. Generated by immunoSEQ multiplex PCR, the TCRdb table keeps only in-frame clones and is missing some. The sample lists 100,000 to 150,000 clones; about 10% were seen once. This clonotype originated in a woman under 30 in good health and CMV-seropositive. Sequenced: PBMCs.

The CDR3: CASSEGQGGEAFF. The CDR3 coding sequence is TGTGCCAGCAGTGAGGGACAGGGTGGTGAAGCTTTCTTT. This chain uses TRBV25-1 with TRBJ1-1; the match to TRBD1 covers 9 bases. V lost 3 bases, J lost 7 bases, and 3 bases stayed unmatched. CDR1 is MGHDK, CDR2 SYGVNS, per germline. CDR3 length: 13 amino acids.